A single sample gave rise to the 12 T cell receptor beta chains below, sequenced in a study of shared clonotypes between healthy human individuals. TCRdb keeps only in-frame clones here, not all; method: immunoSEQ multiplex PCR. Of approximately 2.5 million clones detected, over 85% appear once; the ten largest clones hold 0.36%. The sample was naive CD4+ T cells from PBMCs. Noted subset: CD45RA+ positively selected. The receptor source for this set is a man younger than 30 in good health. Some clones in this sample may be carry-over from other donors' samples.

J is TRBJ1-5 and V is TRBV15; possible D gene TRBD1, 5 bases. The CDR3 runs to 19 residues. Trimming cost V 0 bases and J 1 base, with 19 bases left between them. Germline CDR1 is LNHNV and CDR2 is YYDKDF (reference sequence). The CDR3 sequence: CATSRDLGEGVGSNQPQHF. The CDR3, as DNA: TGTGCCACCAGCAGAGATTTAGGGGAGGGAGTAGGGAGCAATCAGCCCCAGCATTTT.

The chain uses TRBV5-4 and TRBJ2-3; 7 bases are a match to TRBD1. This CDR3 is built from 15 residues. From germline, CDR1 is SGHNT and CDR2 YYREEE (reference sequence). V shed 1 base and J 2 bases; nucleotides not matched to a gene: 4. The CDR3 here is CASSLRDRTTDTQYF. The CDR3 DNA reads TGTGCCAGCAGCTTGCGGGACAGAACCACAGATACGCAGTATTTT.

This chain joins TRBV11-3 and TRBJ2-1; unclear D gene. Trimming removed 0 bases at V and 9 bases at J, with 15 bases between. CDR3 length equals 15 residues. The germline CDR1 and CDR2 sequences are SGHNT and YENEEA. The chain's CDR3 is CASSLDSWPTGEQFF. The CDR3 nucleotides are TGTGCCAGCAGCTTAGATTCCTGGCCAACGGGTGAGCAGTTCTTC.

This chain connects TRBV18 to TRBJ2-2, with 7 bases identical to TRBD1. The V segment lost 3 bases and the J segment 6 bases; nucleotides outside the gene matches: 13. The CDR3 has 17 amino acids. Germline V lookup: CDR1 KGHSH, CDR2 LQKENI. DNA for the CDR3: TGTGCCAGCTCACCTACAAGCTCGCCCCAGGGGGCCGGGGAGCTGTTTTTT. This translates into CASSPTSSPQGAGELFF.

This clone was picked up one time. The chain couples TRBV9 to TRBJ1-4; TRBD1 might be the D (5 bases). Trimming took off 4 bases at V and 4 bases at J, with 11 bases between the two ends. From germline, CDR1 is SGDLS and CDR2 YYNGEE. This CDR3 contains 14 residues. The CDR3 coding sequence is TGTGCCAGCAGCCGAGGGACGGGTAATGAAAAACTGTTTTTT. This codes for CASSRGTGNEKLFF.

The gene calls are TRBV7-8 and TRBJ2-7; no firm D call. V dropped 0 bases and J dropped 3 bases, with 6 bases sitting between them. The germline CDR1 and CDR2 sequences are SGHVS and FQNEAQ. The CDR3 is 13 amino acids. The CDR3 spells CASSLARSYEQYF. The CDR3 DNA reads TGTGCCAGCAGCTTAGCCAGGAGCTACGAGCAGTACTTC.

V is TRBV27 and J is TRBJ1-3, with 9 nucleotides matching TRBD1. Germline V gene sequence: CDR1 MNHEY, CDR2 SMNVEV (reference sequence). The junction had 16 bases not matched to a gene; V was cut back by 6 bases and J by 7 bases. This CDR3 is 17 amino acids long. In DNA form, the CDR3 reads TGTGCCAGCAGGGCGGGTAGGACAGGGGTCCTTGGGAACACCATATATTTT. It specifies CASRAGRTGVLGNTIYF.

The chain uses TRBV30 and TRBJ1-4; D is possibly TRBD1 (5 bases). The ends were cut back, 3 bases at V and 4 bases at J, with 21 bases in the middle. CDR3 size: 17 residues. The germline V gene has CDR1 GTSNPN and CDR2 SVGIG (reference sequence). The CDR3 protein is CAWRLDTPLGVNEKLFF. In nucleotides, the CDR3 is TGTGCCTGGAGGCTAGACACCCCGTTGGGGGTTAATGAAAAACTGTTTTTT.

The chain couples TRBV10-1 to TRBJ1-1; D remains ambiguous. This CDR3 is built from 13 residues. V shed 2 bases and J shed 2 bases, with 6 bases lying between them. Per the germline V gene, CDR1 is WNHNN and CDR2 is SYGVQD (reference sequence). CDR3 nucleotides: TGCGCCAGCAGTGAGGATCGAAACACTGAAGCTTTCTTT. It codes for CASSEDRNTEAFF.

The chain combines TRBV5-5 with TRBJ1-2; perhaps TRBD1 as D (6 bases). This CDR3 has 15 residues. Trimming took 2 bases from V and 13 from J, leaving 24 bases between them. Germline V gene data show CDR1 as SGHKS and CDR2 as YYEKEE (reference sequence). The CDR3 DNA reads TGTGCCAGCAGCTTAATGAGGATGACAGGAGGGGTTGGCACCTTC. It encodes CASSLMRMTGGVGTF.

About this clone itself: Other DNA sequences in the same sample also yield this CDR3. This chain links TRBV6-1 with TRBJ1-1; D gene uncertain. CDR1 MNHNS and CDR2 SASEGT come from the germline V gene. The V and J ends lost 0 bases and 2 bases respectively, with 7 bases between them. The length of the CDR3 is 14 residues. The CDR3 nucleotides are TGTGCCAGCAGTGAAGCTTGGGGAAACACTGAAGCTTTCTTT. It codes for CASSEAWGNTEAFF.

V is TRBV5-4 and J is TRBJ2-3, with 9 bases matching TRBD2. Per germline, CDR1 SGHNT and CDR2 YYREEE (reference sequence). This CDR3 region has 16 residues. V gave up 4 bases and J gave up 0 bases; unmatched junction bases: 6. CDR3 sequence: CASSEGLAQSTDTQYF. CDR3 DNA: TGTGCCAGCAGCGAGGGACTAGCACAAAGCACAGATACGCAGTATTTT.